Listed below are T cell receptor beta chains from one sample, sequenced in a study of graft-versus-host responses after intestinal transplantation. Measured with immunoSEQ multiplex PCR; TCRdb has only the in-frame clones, and not every one. The repertoire holds around 23,000 clones, just over 75% seen once, with 3% to 3.5% in the top ten. The input for sequencing was ileum tissue, taken 12 days after intestinal transplant. These receptors were obtained from a human patient who received an intestinal transplant, so some T cells may come from the graft donor. Each CDR3 is given with its conserved first and last residue. A D gene is named only where the DNA matches it firmly. Some rows mark clone size as missing; the rest say once, few, many or name a class of expanded clone.

d_call j_call v_call clone_size cdr3_length cdr3_nt cdr3_aa
. TRBJ1-1 TRBV5-5 . 12 TGTGCCAGCAGCTCAACAAACACTGAAGCTTTCTTT CASSSTNTEAFF
TRBD1 TRBJ1-1 TRBV6-5 . 15 TGTGCCAGCAGTTACGACAGGGGGCCTAACACTGAAGCTTTCTTT CASSYDRGPNTEAFF
TRBD2 TRBJ2-3 TRBV9 . 20 TGTGCCAGCAGCGTGGCCCCTAGCGGGAGATTGTTTCGGGGCACAGATACGCAGTATTTT CASSVAPSGRLFRGTDTQYF
TRBD1 TRBJ1-3 TRBV2 few 12 TGTGCCAGCAACAGGGGGGAGGACACCATATATTTT CASNRGEDTIYF
TRBD1 TRBJ2-5 TRBV13 . 15 TGTGCCAGCAGCTCCGACAGGGCGTTCCAAGAGACCCAGTACTTC CASSSDRAFQETQYF
. TRBJ2-5 TRBV7-2 once 13 TGTGCCAGCAGCTTCGGTGGAGCAGAGACCCAGTACTTC CASSFGGAETQYF
TRBD1 TRBJ2-7 TRBV7-9 few 13 TGTGCCAGCAGCTTAGCCACCACAGGGGTAGAGTACTTC CASSLATTGVEYF
TRBD2 TRBJ2-7 TRBV9 . 16 TGTGCCAGCAGCCCCGGGGGGGCGGGGGACCTCTACGAGCAGTACTTC CASSPGGAGDLYEQYF
. TRBJ1-2 TRBV25-1 . 11 TGTGCCAGCAGAGACGGGGATGGCTACACCTTC CASRDGDGYTF
. TRBJ1-6 TRBV7-2 . 14 TGTGCCAGCAGCGGCGGTCCCTATAATTCACCCCTCCACTTT CASSGGPYNSPLHF
. TRBJ2-2 TRBV7-7 once 12 TGTGCTAGCAGTGATCGGGGTGGGGAGCTGTTTTTT CASSDRGGELFF
TRBD1 TRBJ1-2 TRBV6-6 . 14 TGTGCCAGCAGTTACTCCGGACAGGGGTATGGCTACACCTTC CASSYSGQGYGYTF
TRBD2 TRBJ2-5 TRBV25-1 once 15 TGTGCCAGCAGTGAATGGTTAGCGGGAGGAGAGACCCAGTACTTC CASSEWLAGGETQYF
TRBD2 TRBJ2-3 TRBV19 . 18 TGTGCCAGTAGTATAAGCGGGGGGGGACCGACCCTCGTAGGGACGCAGTATTTT CASSISGGGPTLVGTQYF
. TRBJ2-2 TRBV6-4 . 14 TGTGCCAGCAGTGAAGGACAGTCAACCGGGGAGCTGTTTTTT CASSEGQSTGELFF
. TRBJ2-1 TRBV12-2 . 21 TGTGCAAGTCGCTTAGCGAAAAGCGGGCTCACTCGGGGAGGGTTTTACAATGAGCAGTTCTTC CASRLAKSGLTRGGFYNEQFF
TRBD1 TRBJ1-2 TRBV5-1 . 13 TGCGCCAGCAGCCCAGGGACAGGGGATGGCTACACCTTC CASSPGTGDGYTF
TRBD1 TRBJ1-2 TRBV7-9 . 17 TGTGCCAGCAGCTTAAGCCGCCTGGACAGGGAAAACTATGGCTACACCTTC CASSLSRLDRENYGYTF
. TRBJ2-7 TRBV9 . 14 TGTGCCAGCAGCGTAGAGGGGGACTCCTACGAGCAGTACTTC CASSVEGDSYEQYF
. TRBJ1-4 TRBV27 . 16 TGTGCCAGCAGTTTAGCGGGGGGGGGCACTAATGAAAAACTGTTTTTT CASSLAGGGTNEKLFF
. TRBJ1-2 TRBV14 once 14 TGTGCCAGCAGCCAAGATCTCAGATCCCACGGCTACACCTTC CASSQDLRSHGYTF
. TRBJ1-5 TRBV27 . 12 TGTGCCAGCAGTTCCAGGAATCAGCCCCAGCATTTT CASSSRNQPQHF
. TRBJ1-1 TRBV4-2 . 14 TGTGCCAGCAGCCCAGGGGTTTTGGGCACTGAAGCTTTCTTT CASSPGVLGTEAFF
. TRBJ1-1 TRBV11-2 few 13 TGTGCCAGCGGCGGGGGTAAGAACACTGAAGCTTTCTTT CASGGGKNTEAFF
TRBD2 TRBJ2-3 TRBV5-4 . 17 TGTGCCAGCAGGCCCCTGAGGACTAGCGCCGGGGGAGATACGCAGTATTTT CASRPLRTSAGGDTQYF
. TRBJ1-3 TRBV5-1 . 16 TGCGCCAGCAGCCTACAGGGCCCTGACTCTGGAAACACCATATATTTT CASSLQGPDSGNTIYF
. TRBJ1-1 TRBV11-2 . 13 TGTGCCAGCAGCTTATCGGTCAACACTGAAGCTTTCTTT CASSLSVNTEAFF
TRBD1 TRBJ1-5 TRBV18 . 19 TGTGCCAGCTCACCCCCCGGGACAGGGGTCCCCCGAACGGGTCAGCCCCAGCATTTT CASSPPGTGVPRTGQPQHF
TRBD1 TRBJ1-2 TRBV27 . 13 TGTGCCAGCAGTTTTCGACAGGGTCATGGCTACACCTTC CASSFRQGHGYTF
TRBD2 TRBJ2-3 TRBV7-9 once 13 TGTGCCAGCAGCGCTACTAGCGCTGATACGCAGTATTTT CASSATSADTQYF
. TRBJ1-3 TRBV5-5 . 14 TGTGCCAGCAGCGTCAGGGTTTCTGGAAACACCATATATTTT CASSVRVSGNTIYF
. TRBJ2-3 TRBV27 . 15 TGTGCCAGCAGTTTAAGGCTAGCGTTCAGAGATACGCAGTATTTT CASSLRLAFRDTQYF
TRBD1 TRBJ2-7 TRBV5-3 . 15 TGTGCCAGCACGACCCCGGGACAGGACTCCTACGAGCAGTACTTC CASTTPGQDSYEQYF
. TRBJ2-3 TRBV21-1 . 14 TGTGCCAGCAGCAAAAGCGGGAGCACAGATACGCAGTATTTT CASSKSGSTDTQYF
TRBD2 TRBJ2-1 TRBV19 . 15 TGTGCCAGTAGTATAGATCATGGTAGCGGGGATGTGCAGTTCTTC CASSIDHGSGDVQFF
. TRBJ1-1 TRBV5-4 . 13 TGTGCCAGCAGCTCTGCTCCAGGGTCTGAAGCTTTCTTT CASSSAPGSEAFF
TRBD2 TRBJ2-5 TRBV6-1 . 16 TGTGCCAGCAGTGAAGCGATCCGACTAGCCCAAGAGACCCAGTACTTC CASSEAIRLAQETQYF
. TRBJ1-6 TRBV6-5 . 14 TGTGCCAGCAGTTATTCAGGGAGGAATTCACCCCTCCACTTT CASSYSGRNSPLHF
. TRBJ2-1 TRBV6-1 . 14 TGTGCCAGCAGTTTTCCAGGGAACTACAATGAGCAGTTCTTC CASSFPGNYNEQFF
. TRBJ2-7 TRBV2 . 13 TGTGCCAGCTTGCGGGATAGCTCCTACGAGCAGTACTTC CASLRDSSYEQYF
. TRBJ2-7 TRBV2 . 13 TGTGCCAGCAGTGGGACAGTGCTCTACGAGCAGTACTTC CASSGTVLYEQYF
TRBD2 TRBJ2-1 TRBV6-1 . 13 TGTGCCAGCAGTCAAGGACTAGCTCGGGAGCAGTTCTTC CASSQGLAREQFF
TRBD1 TRBJ2-7 TRBV20-1 few 11 TGCAGTGCCCGGACAGGGCGAGAGCAGTACTTC CSARTGREQYF
. TRBJ1-1 TRBV15 . 16 TGTGCCACCAGCAGAGCTGCCTCGGGGGGGGGAACTGAAGCTTTCTTT CATSRAASGGGTEAFF
. TRBJ2-7 TRBV27 . 11 TGTGCCAGCAGTGCCGGCTACGAGCAGTACTTC CASSAGYEQYF
. TRBJ1-2 TRBV7-2 . 15 TGTGCCAGCAGCTGGGGGGAAATAGCTAACTATGGCTACACCTTC CASSWGEIANYGYTF
TRBD2 TRBJ2-6 TRBV29-1 . 14 TGCAGCGCCCGGGGGGAATCTGGGGCCAACGTCCTGACTTTC CSARGESGANVLTF
TRBD1 TRBJ2-3 TRBV6-1 . 15 TGTGCCAGCAGTGGGGGGACAGGGGGCACAGATACGCAGTATTTT CASSGGTGGTDTQYF
. TRBJ1-1 TRBV1 once 22 TGCACCAGCAGCCATTCCTGGCCCGGTCCCGGTGGGACAGGGGGAAAGAACACTGAAGCTTTCTTT CTSSHSWPGPGGTGGKNTEAFF
TRBD1 TRBJ2-3 TRBV10-3 . 15 TGTGCCATCAGTGAAGGGACAGGCGGAACAGATACGCAGTATTTT CAISEGTGGTDTQYF
. TRBJ1-6 TRBV11-2 . 15 TGTGCCAGCAGCCTTCGGGACTTCCAAAATTCACCCCTCCACTTT CASSLRDFQNSPLHF
TRBD2 TRBJ2-7 TRBV29-1 few 13 TGCAGCGCGTCTCTAGCGGGGGGATACGAGCAGTACTTC CSASLAGGYEQYF
. TRBJ2-1 TRBV27 . 12 TGTGCCAGCAGTTTTGAGGGTAATGAGCAGTTCTTC CASSFEGNEQFF